The present T cell receptor beta chain was sequenced within a study of blood T cells in healthy people across ages. Ranging in age from about 6 to 90, the donors were healthy Caucasian individuals from Russia. Donors gave 8.5 to 10 milliliters of peripheral blood apiece. This clonotype occurred a few times. Its antigen is not identified. The authors ran a second PCR of roughly 6 to 12 cycles using a sample-barcoded 5' primer and a J-beta primer mix. TCRdb re-derived calls from the 5' RACE reads in MiXCR, one entry per CDR3 protein. The sample lists hundreds of thousands of distinct CDR3 sequences; approximately 29% were seen once. General observations from the study: While age rose, TCR beta diversity per million T cells dropped in a roughly linear way. Since the PBMCs were unsorted, naive and antigen-experienced cells could not be conclusively compared.

In germline, CDR1 is MDHEN, CDR2 SYDVKM. Losses at the gene ends were 6 bases for V and 6 bases for J; bases not matched to a gene: 11. The CDR3 is 14 amino acids. Sequencing was carried out using blood. The chain is built from TRBV28 and TRBJ2-7; 7 nucleotides align to TRBD1. The clonotype comes from a woman aged 80 or over in good health. The CDR3 nucleotides are TGTGCCAGCAGCTCTTCCGGGACAGTACGCGAGCAGTACTTC. Translation: CASSSSGTVREQYF.